A single sample gave rise to the 16 T cell receptor beta chains below, sequenced in a study of PD-1 blockade in classical Hodgkin lymphoma. Every patient relapsed after autologous stem cell transplantation, and brentuximab vedotin exposure varied. The table came from immunoSEQ multiplex PCR; TCRdb's copy has only in-frame clones and leaves some out. The sample has 80,000 to 100,000 clones; roughly 79% are singletons. The sequences come from peripheral blood mononuclear cells (PBMCs), collected before the second cycle of nivolumab. The receptors originated from a human donor with classical Hodgkin lymphoma.

V usage is TRBV4-2 and J usage is TRBJ2-1; 10 nucleotides match TRBD2. Per the germline V gene, CDR1 is LGHNA and CDR2 is YNFKEQ. J gave up 3 bases and V 1 base, and 3 bases lay outside the gene matches. CDR3 length equals 16 residues. DNA for the CDR3: TGTGCCAGCAGCCAAGTAACTAGCGGGAACTACAATGAGCAGTTCTTC. Its protein product is CASSQVTSGNYNEQFF.

V and J are TRBV2 and TRBJ1-2, with D perhaps TRBD1 (6 bases). Trimming took 7 bases from V and 7 from J, leaving 13 bases between them. The V gene's germline CDR1 is SNHLY and CDR2 FYNNEI. This CDR3 is 12 amino acids long. CDR3 DNA sequence: TGTGCCAGCAACAGGGCCTCCGGTGGCTACACCTTC. It specifies CASNRASGGYTF.

The V call is TRBV19, the J call TRBJ1-1; no reliable D call. This CDR3 region has 15 residues. Germline loops: CDR1 LNHDA, CDR2 SQIVND (reference sequence). Trimming stripped 9 bases from V and 6 bases from J, with 23 bases between. CDR3 nucleotides: TGTGCCAGCCTGCCAGAAGGGAGGCCAAACGCTGAAGCTTTCTTT. Its protein product is CASLPEGRPNAEAFF.

The V gene is TRBV30, the J gene TRBJ2-7, with a weak D call TRBD2 (5 bases). Germline CDR1 reads GTSNPN; CDR2 reads SVGIG (reference sequence). The CDR3 spans 11 residues. The CDR3 nucleotides read TGTTCGACGGAAGGAGGCTTGGGGCAGTACTTC. Translating it yields CSTEGGLGQYF.

V usage is TRBV9 and J usage is TRBJ2-5; no definite D call. The CDR3 runs to 15 residues. In germline, CDR1 is SGDLS, CDR2 YYNGEE. The germline V and J ends were trimmed by 3 bases and 1 base, with 13 bases remaining between them. The CDR3: CASSALPWGQETQYF. CDR3 nucleotides: TGTGCCAGCAGCGCCCTCCCGTGGGGCCAAGAGACCCAGTACTTC. Full variable domain (missing parts from reference TRBV9 and TRBJ2-5): DSGVTQTPKHLITATGQRVTLRCSPRSGDLSVYWYQQSLDQGLQFLIQYYNGEERAKGNILERFSAQQFPDLHSELNLSSLELGDSALYFCASSALPWGQETQYFGPGTRLLVL.

The J gene is TRBJ2-2, the V gene TRBV9; D is unclear. CDR1 is SGDLS and CDR2 is YYNGEE in the germline V gene. V was pared by 1 base and J by 7 bases, with 5 bases between. This CDR3 contains 12 residues. CDR3 DNA: TGTGCCAGCAGCGTATATAGCGGGGAGCTGTTTTTT. It yields the protein CASSVYSGELFF.

This clone was detected once. V gene TRBV10-3 combines with J gene TRBJ2-1, with 9 bases fitting TRBD2. V gave up 5 bases and J gave up 2 bases; unmatched junction bases: 1. Germline-derived CDR1 and CDR2 are ENHRY and SYGVKD. There are 14 residues in the CDR3. This CDR3 reads CAISPSGTYNEQFF. CDR3 nucleotides: TGTGCCATCAGTCCTAGCGGGACCTACAATGAGCAGTTCTTC.

In this sample, this clone turned up once. This chain joins TRBV28 and TRBJ1-2, with 8 bases identical to TRBD1. The germline V gene encodes CDR1 MDHEN and CDR2 SYDVKM. After removal of 8 bases from V and 1 base from J, the junction contained 9 bases not matched to a gene. The CDR3 runs to 15 residues. The chain's CDR3 is CASFDRGAHNYGYTF. CDR3 DNA sequence: TGTGCCAGCTTCGACAGGGGCGCCCATAACTATGGCTACACCTTC.

DNA of the CDR3: TGTGCCATCAGTGATGAGGGGAGGGGCTACGAGCAGTACTTC. This translates into CAISDEGRGYEQYF. The chain links TRBV10-3 to TRBJ2-7; TRBD2 aligns across 7 bases. CDR1 is ENHRY, CDR2 SYGVKD, per germline. V was clipped by 3 bases and J by 3 bases; unmatched bases: 5. This CDR3 contains 14 residues.

The V and J genes are TRBV27 and TRBJ2-3; 12 bases line up with TRBD2. The CDR3 spans 15 residues. The germline gives CDR1 MNHEY, CDR2 SMNVEV (reference sequence). J lost 7 bases, V lost 4 bases, and 6 bases had no gene match. The CDR3, as DNA: TGTGCCAGCAGTTCTCTAGCGGGAGGGCCAAATACGCAGTATTTT. Translation gives CASSSLAGGPNTQYF.

This rearrangement joins TRBV11-2 to TRBJ2-5, with a possible D match to TRBD2 (5 bases). This CDR3 region has 15 residues. Per germline, CDR1 SGHAT and CDR2 FQNNGV. V was trimmed by 7 bases and J by 5 bases, leaving 20 bases between them. Written as DNA, the CDR3 is TGTGCCAGCACCTCCAACAGCGGAAGAGGGGAGACCCAGTACTTC. Translated: CASTSNSGRGETQYF.

This chain uses TRBV6-1 with TRBJ1-2; the match to TRBD1 covers 11 bases. CDR3 length equals 15 residues. The trim removed 6 bases at V and 2 bases at J, leaving 5 bases unmatched. CDR1 and CDR2 from the germline V gene are MNHNS and SASEGT. CDR3 nucleotides: TGTGCCAGCAGAGGACAGGGGGCAGGGAACTATGGCTACACCTTC. Its translation is CASRGQGAGNYGYTF.

The chain combines TRBV2 with TRBJ2-1; D gene uncertain. Trimming removed 6 bases at V and 6 bases at J, with 3 bases between. Germline V gives CDR1 SNHLY, CDR2 FYNNEI. The CDR3 consists of 10 residues. The CDR3 DNA follows: TGTGCCAGCAGAGGCAATGAGCAGTTCTTC. Translation gives CASRGNEQFF.

This clone was detected only a few times. The CDR3 coding sequence is TGTGCCAGCATTGGGACAGGGAGTATCCTCCACTTT. Protein: CASIGTGSILHF. V usage is TRBV2 and J usage is TRBJ1-6, with TRBD1 matching 9 bases. The V gene's germline CDR1 is SNHLY and CDR2 FYNNEI. The CDR3 is 12 residues long. The ends lost 7 bases at V and 15 bases at J; junction bases unmatched: 7.

The sample holds a few counts of this clone. V is TRBV30 and J is TRBJ1-2, with D perhaps matching TRBD1 (5 bases). This CDR3 contains 15 residues. The germline CDR1 and CDR2 sequences are GTSNPN and SVGIG (reference sequence). Trimming removed 0 bases from V and 2 bases from J, with 13 bases in between. CDR3 sequence: CAWSVGAGSNYGYTF. The DNA of the CDR3 is TGTGCCTGGAGTGTAGGCGCAGGGTCAAACTATGGCTACACCTTC. Drawing the rest from reference TRBV30 and TRBJ1-2, the complete variable domain is SQTIHQWPATLVQPVGSPLSLECTVEGTSNPNLYWYRQAAGRGLQLLFYSVGIGQISSEVPQNLSASRPQDRQFILSSKKLLLSDSGFYLCAWSVGAGSNYGYTFGSGTRLTVV.

This clone was detected only once. The chain has TRBV5-4 and TRBJ2-3; 8 bases agree with TRBD2. Germline V lookup: CDR1 SGHNT, CDR2 YYREEE (reference sequence). The CDR3 length is 15 residues. With 4 bases clipped from V and 0 bases from J, the junction kept 4 bases outside the gene matches. The CDR3 DNA sequence: TGTGCCAGCAGCATGTTAGCGGGAAGCACAGATACGCAGTATTTT. Encoded protein: CASSMLAGSTDTQYF.